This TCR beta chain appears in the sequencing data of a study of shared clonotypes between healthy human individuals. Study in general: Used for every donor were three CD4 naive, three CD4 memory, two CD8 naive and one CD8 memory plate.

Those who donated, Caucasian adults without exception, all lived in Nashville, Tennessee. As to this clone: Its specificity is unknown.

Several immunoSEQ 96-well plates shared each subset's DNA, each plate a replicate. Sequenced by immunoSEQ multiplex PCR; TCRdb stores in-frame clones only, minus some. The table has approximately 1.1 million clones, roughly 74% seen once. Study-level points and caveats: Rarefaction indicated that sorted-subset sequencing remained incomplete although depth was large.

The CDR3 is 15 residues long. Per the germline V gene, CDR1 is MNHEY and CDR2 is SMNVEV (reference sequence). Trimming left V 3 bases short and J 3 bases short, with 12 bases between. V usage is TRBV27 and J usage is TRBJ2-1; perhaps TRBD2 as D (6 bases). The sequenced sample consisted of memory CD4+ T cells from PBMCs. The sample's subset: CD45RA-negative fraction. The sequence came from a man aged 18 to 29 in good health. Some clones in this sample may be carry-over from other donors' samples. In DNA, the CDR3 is TGTGCCAGCAGTTTGTCGGGGACTGACTACAATGAGCAGTTCTTC. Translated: CASSLSGTDYNEQFF.